This TCR beta chain emerged from a study of beta chain features in type 1 diabetes. Sequenced material consisted of expressed TCRB transcripts (all of the isolated RNA was reverse transcribed). TCRdb's copy holds only in-frame clones and misses some; the assay was immunoSEQ multiplex PCR. The sample has over 150,000 clones, approximately 7.8% seen once. This clone was seen more than once but under ten times. Its antigen is not known. Via CD45RO/CCR7/CD25/CD127/CD95/CD27, cells of the CD4+ naive, central memory, regulatory and stem cell-like memory subsets were sorted. Study-level results: TCRB CDR3s from Type 1 diabetes patients were moderately but significantly shorter in all four CD4+ subsets. More deletions and fewer insertions at VDJ junctions were seen in type 1 diabetes patients.

The TCR was taken from a woman aged 40 to 50 with type 1 diabetes. The sample taken for sequencing was central memory CD4+ T cells from blood.

The CDR3 bases are TGTGCCAGCAGTCGACGACAGGGGTTTAGCGGCACAGATACGCAGTATTTT. Protein: CASSRRQGFSGTDTQYF. The genes are TRBV28 and TRBJ2-3, with 8 bases matching TRBD1. This CDR3 region has 17 residues. Germline CDR1 MDHEN, CDR2 SYDVKM. Losses at the gene ends were 5 bases for V and 1 base for J; bases not matched to a gene: 11.